The TCR beta chain described here comes from a study of T cell repertoires in cytomegalovirus infection. Across the study: CMV epitopes used comprised recently identified HLA-C-restricted ones and well-studied HLA-B-restricted ones. From public TCR beta signatures came an indication of both CMV infection and matching HLA type.

TCRdb re-analysed the reads in MiXCR, keeping a single row per CDR3 protein. The sample lists about 63,000 distinct CDR3 sequences, over 20% seen once, with around 72% in the top ten. There are many counts of this clonotype. The antigen remains unidentified. Study-wide points: Cumulated frequencies of public TCR beta families served to identify carriers of CMV plus the relevant HLA.

Germline values: CDR1 SEHNR, CDR2 FQNEAQ (reference sequence). V shed 5 bases and J shed 3 bases, with 10 bases lying between them. This CDR3 has 13 amino acids. The source material was CD8+ T cells from cultured PBMCs, sampled from culture after CMV antigen stimulation. This chain connects TRBV7-9 to TRBJ1-2; D is possibly TRBD1 (5 bases). This receptor was taken from a human donor in good health (CMV status not recorded). Some clones in this sample may be carry-over from other donors' samples. The CDR3 reads CASSPGSDYGYTF. CDR3 sequence (DNA): TGTGCCAGCAGCCCAGGGTCCGACTATGGCTACACCTTC.